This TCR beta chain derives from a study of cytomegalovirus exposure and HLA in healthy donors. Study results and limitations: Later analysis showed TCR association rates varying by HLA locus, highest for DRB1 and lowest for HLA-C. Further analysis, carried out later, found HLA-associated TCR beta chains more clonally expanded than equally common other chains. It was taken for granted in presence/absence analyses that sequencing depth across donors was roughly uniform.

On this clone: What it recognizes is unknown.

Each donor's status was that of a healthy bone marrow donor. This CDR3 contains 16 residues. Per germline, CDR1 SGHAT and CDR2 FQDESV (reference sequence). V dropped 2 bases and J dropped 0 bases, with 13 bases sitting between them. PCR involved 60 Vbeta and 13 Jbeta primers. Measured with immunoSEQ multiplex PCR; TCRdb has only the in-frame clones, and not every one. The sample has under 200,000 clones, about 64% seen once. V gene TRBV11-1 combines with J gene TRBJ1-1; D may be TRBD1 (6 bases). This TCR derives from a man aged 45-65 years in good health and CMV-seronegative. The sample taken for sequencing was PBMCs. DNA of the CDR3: TGTGCCAGCAGCTTAACCAGGGGTATTATGAACACTGAAGCTTTCTTT. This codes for CASSLTRGIMNTEAFF.